This entry lists 10 T cell receptor beta chains sequenced from one sample in a study of blood T cell repertoires in COVID-19 (dated by TCRdb to the early 2020s). Libraries came from the immunoSEQ multiplex PCR assay. Held by TCRdb, this immuneACCESS table contains in-frame sequences only and omits some clones. Under half of the omission traces to an unresolved V gene where checked; the cause of the rest is unknown. A total of 200,000 to 250,000 clones appear in this sample, about 88% of them only once. Around 0.98% of the sample rests with the top ten. Sequencing used peripheral blood. Every receptor here comes from a middle-aged man with acute or convalescent COVID-19.

The CDR3 here is CASSFGQGRRVTDTQYF. The CDR3 DNA follows: TGCGCCAGCAGCTTCGGACAGGGAAGAAGGGTCACAGATACGCAGTATTTT. The chain recombines TRBV5-1 with TRBJ2-3; 8 bases match TRBD1. The CDR3 runs to 17 residues. Trimming removed 2 bases from V and 2 bases from J; junction bases left unmatched: 10. CDR1 is SGHRS and CDR2 is YFSETQ in the germline V gene.

The chain recombines TRBV12-3 or TRBV12-4 with TRBJ1-4; D remains unclear. V was clipped by 1 base and J by 7 bases, with 7 bases between them. The CDR3 is 13 amino acids. The CDR3 protein is CASSLGWAEKLFF. The CDR3 DNA sequence: TGTGCCAGCAGTTTAGGTTGGGCTGAAAAACTGTTTTTT.

This clone was found a few times. The chain recombines TRBV5-5 with TRBJ1-6; D not certain. The CDR3 has 15 residues. V lost 4 bases and J lost 7, with 15 bases in between. Germline-derived CDR1 and CDR2 are SGHKS and YYEKEE (reference sequence). The CDR3 spells CASSPAGRENSPLHF. In DNA form, the CDR3 reads TGTGCCAGCAGCCCCGCTGGGAGGGAAAATTCACCCCTCCACTTT.

There are a few counts of this clone. This chain connects TRBV14 to TRBJ2-7; the D is unclear. Trimming took 1 base from V and 3 from J, leaving 4 bases between them. Germline V gene data show CDR1 as SGHDN and CDR2 as FVKESK. This CDR3 is built from 12 residues. The CDR3 region is CASSQVNYEQYF. CDR3 nucleotides: TGTGCCAGCAGCCAAGTCAACTACGAGCAGTACTTC.

As concerns this clone: In the same sample, other DNA sequences code for this CDR3. The gene calls are TRBV7-9 and TRBJ1-2, with D possibly TRBD1 on 5 matching bases. The CDR3 sequence is 14 residues long. V was pared by 0 bases and J by 2 bases, with 7 bases between. Germline loops: CDR1 SEHNR, CDR2 FQNEAQ (reference sequence). This CDR3 is CASSLASGNYGYTF. In DNA, the CDR3 is TGTGCCAGCAGCTTAGCGTCAGGGAACTATGGCTACACCTTC. Full variable domain (outside the CDR3, taken from reference TRBV7-9 and TRBJ1-2): DTGVSQNPRHKITKRGQNVTFRCDPISEHNRLYWYRQTLGQGPEFLTYFQNEAQLEKSRLLSDRFSAERPKGSFSTLEIQRTEQGDSAMYLCASSLASGNYGYTFGSGTRLTVV.

This chain uses TRBV6-1 with TRBJ1-2; the match to TRBD1 covers 8 bases. The CDR3 covers 16 residues. V shed 3 bases and J 4 bases; nucleotides not matched to a gene: 10. The germline V gene has CDR1 MNHNS and CDR2 SASEGT. As DNA, the CDR3 is TGTGCCAGCAGTGATAGAAGGGCAGGGGGCTTCTATGGCTACACCTTC. This encodes CASSDRRAGGFYGYTF.

CDR3: CASSYSHREDQPQHF. DNA of the CDR3: TGTGCCAGCAGCTACAGCCACAGGGAAGATCAGCCCCAGCATTTT. V usage is TRBV7-8 and J usage is TRBJ1-5; tentatively, D is TRBD1 (6 bases). CDR1 SGHVS and CDR2 FQNEAQ come from the germline V gene. CDR3 length equals 15 residues. Trimming took off 4 bases at V and 5 bases at J, with 15 bases between the two ends.

The chain is built from TRBV3-1 (or the pseudogene TRBV3-2) and TRBJ2-5, with 9 bases that match TRBD2. V lost 0 bases to trimming and J lost 5 bases; unmatched junction nucleotides: 7. This CDR3 region has 16 residues. The V gene's germline CDR1 is LGHDT and CDR2 YNNKEL (reference sequence). The CDR3 DNA is TGTGCCAGCAGCCAAGACGCGGGGGGGCCTGTCGAGACCCAGTACTTC. It yields the protein CASSQDAGGPVETQYF.

The gene calls are TRBV18 and TRBJ2-7, with 8 bases fitting TRBD1. The germline V gene encodes CDR1 KGHSH and CDR2 LQKENI. V shed 6 bases, J shed 3 bases, and the junction held 4 bases outside the gene matches. The CDR3 has 13 amino acids. CDR3 region: CASSPGTGYEQYF. In DNA form, the CDR3 reads TGTGCCAGCTCGCCCGGGACAGGCTACGAGCAGTACTTC.

The chain is built from TRBV4-2 and TRBJ2-7, with 11 bases lining up with TRBD2. The CDR3 spans 16 residues. Germline V CDR1 and CDR2: LGHNA, YNFKEQ. J was trimmed by 2 bases and V by 4 bases; bases with no gene match: 7. The CDR3 protein is CASSPSGGLFAYEQYF. CDR3 DNA: TGTGCCAGCAGCCCTAGCGGGGGGCTGTTCGCCTACGAGCAGTACTTC.